This TCR beta chain derives from a study of blood T cell repertoires in COVID-19. V was pared by 6 bases and J by 0 bases, with 10 bases between. This CDR3 comprises 14 residues. Germline V lookup: CDR1 SGHRS, CDR2 YFSETQ. Authors' methods: Estimation of nucleated cell counts relied on the amplification of reference gene primers. Produced via immunoSEQ multiplex PCR; TCRdb's table is partial and in-frame only. That table supplies the V and J calls and clone size; D and trimming were determined from the DNA. The sample gives 150,000 to 200,000 clones, roughly 90% of which show up once; around 4.6% is in the top ten.

The chain carries TRBV5-1 and TRBJ2-1, with no clear D. The sequencing input was peripheral blood. The TCR comes from a young man with COVID-19, enrolled during active disease. The CDR3 here is CASTLDSSYNEQFF. For the CDR3, the DNA is TGCGCCAGCACCCTTGATAGCTCCTACAATGAGCAGTTCTTC. Looking up the rest from reference TRBV5-1 and TRBJ2-1 gives the full variable domain: KAGVTQTPRYLIKTRGQQVTLSCSPISGHRSVSWYQQTPGQGLQFLFEYFSETQRNKGNFPGRFSGRQFSNSRSEMNVSTLELGDSALYLCASTLDSSYNEQFFGPGTRLTVL.